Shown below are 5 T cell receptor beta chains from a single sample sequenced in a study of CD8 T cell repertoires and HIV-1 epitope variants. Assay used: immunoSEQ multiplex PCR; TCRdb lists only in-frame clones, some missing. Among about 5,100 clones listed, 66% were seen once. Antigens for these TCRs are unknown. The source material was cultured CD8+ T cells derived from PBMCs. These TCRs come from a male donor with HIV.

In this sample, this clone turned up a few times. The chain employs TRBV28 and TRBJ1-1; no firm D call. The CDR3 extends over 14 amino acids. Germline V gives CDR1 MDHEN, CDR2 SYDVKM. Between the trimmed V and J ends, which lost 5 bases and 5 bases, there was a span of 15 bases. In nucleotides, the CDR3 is TGTGCCAGCAGTCCCCGAGAAACTGGGACTGAAGCTTTCTTT. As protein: CASSPRETGTEAFF. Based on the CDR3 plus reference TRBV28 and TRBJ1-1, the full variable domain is DVKVTQSSRYLVKRTGEKVFLECVQDMDHENMFWYRQDPGLGLRLIYFSYDVKMKEKGDIPEGYSVSREKKERFSLILESASTNQTSMYLCASSPRETGTEAFFGQGTRLTVV.

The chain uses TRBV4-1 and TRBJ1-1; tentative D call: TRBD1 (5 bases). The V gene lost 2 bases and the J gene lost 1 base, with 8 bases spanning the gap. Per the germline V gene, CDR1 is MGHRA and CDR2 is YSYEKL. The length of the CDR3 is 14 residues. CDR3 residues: CASSQIQENTEAFF. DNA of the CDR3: TGCGCCAGCAGCCAAATACAGGAGAACACTGAAGCTTTCTTT.

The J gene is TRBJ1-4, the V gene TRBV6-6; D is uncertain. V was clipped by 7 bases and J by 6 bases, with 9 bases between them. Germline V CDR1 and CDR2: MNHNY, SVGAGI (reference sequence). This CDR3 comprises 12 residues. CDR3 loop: CASKRVDEKLFF. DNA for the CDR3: TGTGCCAGCAAGAGAGTCGATGAAAAACTGTTTTTT.

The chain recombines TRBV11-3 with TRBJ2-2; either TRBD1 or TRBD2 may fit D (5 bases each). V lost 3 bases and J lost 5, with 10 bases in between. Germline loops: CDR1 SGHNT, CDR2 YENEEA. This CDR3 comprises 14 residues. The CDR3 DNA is TGTGCCAGCAGCTTTAGAGGGGAAACCGGGGAGCTGTTTTTT. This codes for CASSFRGETGELFF.

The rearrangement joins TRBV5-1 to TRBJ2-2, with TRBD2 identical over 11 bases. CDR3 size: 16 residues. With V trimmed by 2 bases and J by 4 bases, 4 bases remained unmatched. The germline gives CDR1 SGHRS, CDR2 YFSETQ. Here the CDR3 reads CASSLIAGGSTGELFF. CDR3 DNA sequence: TGCGCCAGCAGCTTAATAGCGGGAGGGTCCACCGGGGAGCTGTTTTTT.